A selection of T cell receptor beta chains follows, all from one sample in a study of immune evolution from preneoplasia to lung adenocarcinoma. Sequencing used immunoSEQ multiplex PCR; TCRdb keeps in-frame clones, though not all of them. The data show 2,000 to 2,500 clones, with 70% to 85% seen just once and 3.5% held by the top ten. The sample was FFPE adjacent normal lung tissue. The receptors shown here come from a person of 80 years or more with lung adenocarcinoma. CDR3s include the opening cysteine and the closing phenylalanine or tryptophan. Each record gives: D gene, clone size, J gene, V gene, CDR3 protein, CDR3 DNA. The D gene is left open where the match is weak. A clone size is listed for some rows: how often the clone was seen (once, few, many), or a class if it is expanded.

d_gene: -; abundance: -; j_gene: TRBJ2-5; v_gene: TRBV9; CDR3aa: CASSVGGVEETQYF; CDR3nt: TGTGCCAGCAGCGTAGGGGGTGTTGAAGAGACCCAGTACTTC
d_gene: -; abundance: -; j_gene: TRBJ2-7; v_gene: TRBV11-3; CDR3aa: CASSLDSPGSSYEQYF; CDR3nt: TGTGCCAGCAGCTTAGATAGCCCAGGGAGCTCCTACGAGCAGTACTTC
d_gene: -; abundance: -; j_gene: TRBJ1-1; v_gene: TRBV7-9; CDR3aa: CASSSTGRKNTEAFF; CDR3nt: TGTGCCAGCAGCTCAACCGGGAGAAAAAACACTGAAGCTTTCTTT
d_gene: -; abundance: -; j_gene: TRBJ2-1; v_gene: TRBV4-2; CDR3aa: CASSQPSTYSYNEQFF; CDR3nt: TGTGCCAGCAGCCAACCCTCGACGTATTCCTACAATGAGCAGTTCTTC
d_gene: -; abundance: -; j_gene: TRBJ2-5; v_gene: TRBV27; CDR3aa: CASSPGTYPQETQYF; CDR3nt: TGTGCCAGCAGTCCGGGGACGTACCCTCAAGAGACCCAGTACTTC
d_gene: TRBD2; abundance: -; j_gene: TRBJ2-5; v_gene: TRBV18; CDR3aa: CASSPGTSGVQETQYF; CDR3nt: TGTGCCAGCTCACCCGGGACTAGCGGGGTCCAAGAGACCCAGTACTTC
d_gene: TRBD2; abundance: -; j_gene: TRBJ2-2; v_gene: TRBV27; CDR3aa: CASSEVAGAGGELFF; CDR3nt: TGTGCCAGCAGTGAGGTAGCGGGGGCCGGCGGGGAGCTGTTTTTT
d_gene: -; abundance: -; j_gene: TRBJ1-2; v_gene: TRBV6-1; CDR3aa: CASSEVRGRGGYTF; CDR3nt: TGTGCCAGCAGTGAAGTTCGGGGCCGGGGCGGCTACACCTTC
d_gene: -; abundance: -; j_gene: TRBJ1-1; v_gene: TRBV1; CDR3aa: CTSSQGTRTGEAFF; CDR3nt: TGCACCAGCAGCCAAGGGACGAGGACCGGTGAAGCTTTCTTT
d_gene: -; abundance: once; j_gene: TRBJ1-6; v_gene: TRBV7-6; CDR3aa: CASSLAGSFNSPLHF; CDR3nt: TGTGCCAGCAGCTTAGCTGGCAGTTTCAATTCACCCCTCCACTTT
d_gene: TRBD2; abundance: -; j_gene: TRBJ2-1; v_gene: TRBV11-2; CDR3aa: CASSQPSGATNEQFF; CDR3nt: TGTGCCAGCAGCCAGCCTAGCGGGGCCACCAATGAGCAGTTCTTC
d_gene: TRBD2; abundance: -; j_gene: TRBJ2-1; v_gene: TRBV7-9; CDR3aa: CASSLALAGNNEQFF; CDR3nt: TGTGCCAGCAGCTTAGCGCTAGCGGGGAACAATGAGCAGTTCTTC
d_gene: -; abundance: -; j_gene: TRBJ2-3; v_gene: TRBV7-2; CDR3aa: CASSFKDTQYF; CDR3nt: TGTGCCAGCAGCTTCAAAGATACGCAGTATTTT
d_gene: -; abundance: -; j_gene: TRBJ1-2; v_gene: TRBV7-8; CDR3aa: CASSLGTPDNYGYTF; CDR3nt: TGTGCCAGCAGCCTAGGGACCCCGGACAACTATGGCTACACCTTC
d_gene: TRBD1; abundance: -; j_gene: TRBJ2-7; v_gene: TRBV4-1; CDR3aa: CASSQGWGQGREQYF; CDR3nt: TGCGCCAGCAGCCAAGGGTGGGGACAGGGACGCGAGCAGTACTTC